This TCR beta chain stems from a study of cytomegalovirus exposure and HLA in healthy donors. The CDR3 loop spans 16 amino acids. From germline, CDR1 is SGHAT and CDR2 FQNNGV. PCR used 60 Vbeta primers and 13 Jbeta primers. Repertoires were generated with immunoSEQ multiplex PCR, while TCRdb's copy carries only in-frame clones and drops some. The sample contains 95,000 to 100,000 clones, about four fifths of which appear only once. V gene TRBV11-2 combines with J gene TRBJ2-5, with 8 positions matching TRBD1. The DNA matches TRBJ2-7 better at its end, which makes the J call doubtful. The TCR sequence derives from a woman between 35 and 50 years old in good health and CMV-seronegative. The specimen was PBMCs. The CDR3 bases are TGTGCCAGCAGCTCCCCCGAGGAGACAGGGGACTACGAGCAGTACTTC. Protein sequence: CASSSPEETGDYEQYF.